The TCR beta chain described here comes from a study of T cells in tumors after PD-1 blockade. The repertoire was sequenced with immunoSEQ multiplex PCR; TCRdb's copy has only in-frame clones and lacks some. The sample holds 50,000 to 75,000 clones; about 74% are singletons and the top ten take approximately 4.5%. The CDR3 extends over 13 amino acids. V lost 2 bases, J lost 11 bases, and 16 bases lay in between. Germline V CDR1 and CDR2: MDHEN, SYDVKM. Specimen: PBMCs, collected after anti-PD-1 treatment. This clonotype was sampled from a human donor with basal cell carcinoma. The rearrangement links TRBV28 to TRBJ2-7; TRBD2 is a possible D gene (5 bases). The CDR3 sequence: CASSLLSATREYF. The CDR3 coding sequence is TGTGCCAGCAGTTTACTCTCGGCAACGCGGGAGTACTTC.